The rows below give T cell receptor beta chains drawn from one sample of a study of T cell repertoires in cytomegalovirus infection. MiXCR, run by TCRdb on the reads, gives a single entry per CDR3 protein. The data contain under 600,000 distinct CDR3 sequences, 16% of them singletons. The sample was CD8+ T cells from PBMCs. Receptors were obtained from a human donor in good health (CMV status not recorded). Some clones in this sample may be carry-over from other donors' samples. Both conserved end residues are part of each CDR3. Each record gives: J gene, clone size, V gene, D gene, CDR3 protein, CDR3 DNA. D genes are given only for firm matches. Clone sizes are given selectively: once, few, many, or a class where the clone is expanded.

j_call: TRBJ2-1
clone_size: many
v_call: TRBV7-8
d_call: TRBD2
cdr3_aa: CASSLVVSGGYNEQFF
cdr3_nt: TGTGCCAGCAGCTTAGTGGTTAGCGGGGGGTACAATGAGCAGTTCTTC

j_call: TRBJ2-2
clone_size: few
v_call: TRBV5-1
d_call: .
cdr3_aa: CASSLGRNTGELFF
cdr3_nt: TGCGCCAGCAGCTTGGGGAGGAACACCGGGGAGCTGTTTTTT

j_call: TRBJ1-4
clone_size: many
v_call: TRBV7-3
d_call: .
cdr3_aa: CASSFRDFNEKLFF
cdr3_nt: TGTGCCAGCAGCTTCCGGGACTTTAATGAAAAACTGTTTTTT

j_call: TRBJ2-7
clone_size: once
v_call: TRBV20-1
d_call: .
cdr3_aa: CSATHREVSYEQYF
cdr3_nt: TGCAGTGCTACGCACAGGGAGGTGTCCTACGAGCAGTACTTC

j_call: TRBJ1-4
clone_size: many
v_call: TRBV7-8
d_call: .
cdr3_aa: CASRKSEAHEKLFF
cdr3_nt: TGTGCCAGCAGGAAATCGGAGGCCCATGAAAAACTGTTTTTT

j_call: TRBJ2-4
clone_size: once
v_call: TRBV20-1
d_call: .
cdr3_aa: CSARGGAKNIQYF
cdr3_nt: TGCAGTGCTAGAGGGGGTGCCAAAAACATTCAGTACTTC

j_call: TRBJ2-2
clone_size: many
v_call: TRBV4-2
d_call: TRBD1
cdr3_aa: CASSQDWSGGVTGELFF
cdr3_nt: TGTGCCAGCAGCCAAGACTGGTCAGGGGGTGTCACCGGGGAGCTGTTTTTT

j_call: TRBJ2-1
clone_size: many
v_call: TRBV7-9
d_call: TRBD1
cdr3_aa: CASRSGTGLNEQFF
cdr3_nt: TGTGCCAGCAGATCGGGGACAGGTCTAAATGAGCAGTTCTTC

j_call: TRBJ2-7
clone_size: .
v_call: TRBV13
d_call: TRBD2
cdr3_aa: CASSQRGRKVYEQYF
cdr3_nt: TGTGCCAGCAGCCAGCGCGGGAGGAAGGTCTACGAGCAGTACTTC

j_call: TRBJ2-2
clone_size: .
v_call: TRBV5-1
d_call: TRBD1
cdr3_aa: CASSRPGTGKGTGELFF
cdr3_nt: TGCGCCAGCAGCCGTCCCGGGACAGGGAAAGGGACCGGGGAGCTGTTTTTT

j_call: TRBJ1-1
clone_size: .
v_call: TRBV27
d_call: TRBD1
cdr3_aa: CASQTGGHTEAFF
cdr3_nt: TGTGCCAGCCAAACAGGGGGTCACACTGAAGCTTTCTTT

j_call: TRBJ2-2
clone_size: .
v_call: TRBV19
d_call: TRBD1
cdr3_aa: CASSFRTGITGELFF
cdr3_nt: TGTGCCAGTAGTTTTAGGACAGGGATCACCGGGGAGCTGTTTTTT

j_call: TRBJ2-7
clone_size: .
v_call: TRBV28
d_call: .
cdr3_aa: CASSAPGLPYEQYF
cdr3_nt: TGTGCCAGCAGTGCTCCCGGGCTCCCCTACGAGCAGTACTTC

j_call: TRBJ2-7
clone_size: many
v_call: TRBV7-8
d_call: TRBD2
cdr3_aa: CASSFGLAGTRDSYEQYF
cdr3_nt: TGTGCCAGCAGCTTTGGACTAGCGGGTACGCGAGACTCCTACGAGCAGTACTTC

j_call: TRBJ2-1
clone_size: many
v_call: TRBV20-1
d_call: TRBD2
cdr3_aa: CSASQTAGGYNEQFF
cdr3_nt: TGCAGTGCTTCCCAAACGGCGGGAGGGTACAATGAGCAGTTCTTC

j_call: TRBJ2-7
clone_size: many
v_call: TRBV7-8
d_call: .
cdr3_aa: CASSSWGSYEQYF
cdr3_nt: TGTGCCAGCAGCTCCTGGGGCTCCTACGAGCAGTACTTC

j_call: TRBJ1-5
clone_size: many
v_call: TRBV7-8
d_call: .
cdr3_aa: CASSFQGGNQPQHF
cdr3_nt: TGTGCCAGCAGCTTTCAGGGAGGCAATCAGCCCCAGCATTTT

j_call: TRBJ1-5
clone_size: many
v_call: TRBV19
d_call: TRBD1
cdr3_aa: CASSPDRGSNQPQHF
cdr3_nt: TGTGCCAGTAGTCCGGACAGGGGAAGCAATCAGCCCCAGCATTTT